The clone carrying this T cell receptor beta chain was seen a few times. Its antigen is not known. After template switching added a universal primer site, the resulting cDNA carried unique molecular identifiers. Each CDR3 protein gets one entry after TCRdb re-called the 5' RACE reads with MiXCR. The sample holds 400,000 to 550,000 distinct CDR3 sequences, more than 13% seen once. This sample was taken from a study of identical twins. Trimming took 3 bases from V and 4 from J; bases not matched to a gene: 15. CDR1 and CDR2 from the germline V gene are SGHRS and YFSETQ. The CDR3 consists of 19 residues. General study findings and limits: Modeled out-of-frame TCR alpha sharing in monozygotic twins fell below observed levels. Twins' excess sharing was less marked for out-of-frame beta sequences. Clonotypes of the beta chain that were abundant in cord blood carried fewer insertions (memory repertoires showed none).

The same data also contributed to another study, on yellow fever vaccine responses in identical twins.

The material sequenced was CD4+ T cells sorted from blood. The receptor comes from a woman aged 18-30 years in good health. The chain links TRBV5-1 to TRBJ2-7; 14 bases map to TRBD2. The CDR3 DNA follows: TGCGCCAGCAGCTCGTGGACTAGCGGGGGGCTAGTTGAGGCGTACGAGCAGTACTTC. Translated, it gives CASSSWTSGGLVEAYEQYF.